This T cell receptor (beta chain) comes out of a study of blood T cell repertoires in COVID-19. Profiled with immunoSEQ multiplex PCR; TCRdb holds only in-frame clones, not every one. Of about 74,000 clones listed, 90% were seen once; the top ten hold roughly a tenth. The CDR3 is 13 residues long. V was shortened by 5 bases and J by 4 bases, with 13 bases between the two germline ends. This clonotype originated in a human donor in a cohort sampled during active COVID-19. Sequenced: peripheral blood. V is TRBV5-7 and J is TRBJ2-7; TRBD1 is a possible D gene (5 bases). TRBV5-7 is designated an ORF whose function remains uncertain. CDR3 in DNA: TGTGCCAGCAGACCGACAGTGCGGTACGAGCAGTACTTC. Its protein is CASRPTVRYEQYF.